A single sample gave rise to the 26 T cell receptor beta chains below, sequenced in a study of a mutant IDH1 vaccine in newly diagnosed glioma. This sample's time point: week 47, end of study. Each dose delivered 300 ug of mutant IDH1 20-mer peptide subcutaneously with imiquimod. Their specific antigens are unknown. Profiling relied on immunoSEQ multiplex PCR, and the TCRdb table lists in-frame clones only, not all of them. The sample consists of approximately 100,000 clones, about nine tenths of them appearing once. This specimen consisted of PBMCs, obtained from a glioma patient whose treatment included an IDH1 peptide vaccine. These TCRs come from a woman in her 50s with glioma.

This clone was detected only once. The chain has TRBV29-1 and TRBJ1-1; D ambiguous. Deletions cut 6 bases from V and 0 bases from J, with 5 bases between. The length of the CDR3 is 11 residues. Germline lookup yields CDR1 SQVTM and CDR2 ANQGSEA. The CDR3 sequence is CSVTMNTEAFF. CDR3 nucleotides: TGCAGCGTAACTATGAACACTGAAGCTTTCTTT.

J is TRBJ1-2 and V is TRBV2; possibly TRBD1 for D (5 bases). This CDR3 is built from 13 residues. The germline V gene encodes CDR1 SNHLY and CDR2 FYNNEI. Trimming took 4 bases from V and 4 from J, leaving 10 bases between them. This CDR3 is CASSGGFLYGYTF. Here the CDR3 DNA reads TGTGCCAGCAGTGGGGGGTTTCTCTATGGCTACACCTTC.

This rearrangement joins TRBV19 to TRBJ1-4; the D gene is possibly TRBD1 (6 bases). The germline V gene has CDR1 LNHDA and CDR2 SQIVND (reference sequence). V was shortened by 4 bases and J by 6 bases, with 15 bases between the two germline ends. This CDR3 is 15 amino acids long. The CDR3: CASSKGGTYYEKLFF. The CDR3 DNA sequence: TGTGCCAGTAGTAAAGGGGGGACGTATTATGAAAAACTGTTTTTT.

The chain couples TRBV5-1 to TRBJ2-3; no firm D call. The germline CDR1 and CDR2 sequences are SGHRS and YFSETQ. The CDR3 has 15 amino acids. V was pared by 2 bases and J by 2 bases, with 12 bases between. CDR3 in amino acids: CASSFLDTSTDTQYF. CDR3 nucleotides: TGCGCCAGCAGCTTTCTAGACACTTCCACAGATACGCAGTATTTT.

The chain joins TRBV6-5 to TRBJ2-1; TRBD2 matches 7 bases. Germline values: CDR1 MNHEY, CDR2 SVGAGI. CDR3 size: 14 residues. V lost 4 bases, J lost 0 bases, and 0 bases stayed unmatched. The CDR3 loop is CASSLAGSYNEQFF. CDR3 DNA sequence: TGTGCCAGCAGTTTAGCGGGCTCCTACAATGAGCAGTTCTTC.

The chain combines TRBV29-1 with TRBJ1-1; unclear D gene. CDR1 and CDR2 (germline): SQVTM, ANQGSEA. This CDR3 spans 13 amino acids. V was shortened by 4 bases and J by 1 base, with 10 bases between the two germline ends. CDR3 region: CSVVSRANTEAFF. Written as DNA, the CDR3 is TGCAGCGTTGTCTCTAGGGCGAACACTGAAGCTTTCTTT.

The genes are TRBV6-5 and TRBJ2-7; no definite D call. The CDR3 is 15 residues long. Germline V gives CDR1 MNHEY, CDR2 SVGAGI. V dropped 0 bases and J dropped 9 bases, with 18 bases sitting between them. The CDR3 sequence: CASSYSRSLRGRQYF. Here the CDR3 DNA reads TGTGCCAGCAGTTACTCGCGTTCCCTCCGCGGTAGGCAGTACTTC.

The CDR3, as DNA: TGTGCCACCAGCAGAGATCGGGGACAGGGCGACTATGGCTACACCTTC. Residues: CATSRDRGQGDYGYTF. The rearrangement uses TRBV15 and TRBJ1-2, with 9 bases matching TRBD1. In germline, CDR1 is LNHNV, CDR2 YYDKDF (reference sequence). The CDR3 length is 16 residues. V was pared by 0 bases and J by 3 bases, with 5 bases of the junction left unmatched.

This chain connects TRBV29-1 to TRBJ2-5, with 7 bases that match TRBD2. The CDR3 consists of 12 residues. The germline gives CDR1 SQVTM, CDR2 ANQGSEA. The ends lost 3 bases at V and 9 bases at J; junction bases unmatched: 7. The chain's CDR3 is CSVEGGVGAQYF. CDR3 coding DNA: TGCAGCGTTGAGGGGGGGGTAGGGGCCCAGTACTTC.

J is TRBJ2-1 and V is TRBV30; D call uncertain. Trimming left V 0 bases short and J 6 bases short, with 9 bases between. Germline assignment: CDR1 GTSNPN and CDR2 SVGIG (reference sequence). The CDR3 extends over 13 amino acids. CDR3 residues: CAWSVGVINEQFF. CDR3 nucleotides: TGTGCCTGGAGTGTTGGGGTGATCAATGAGCAGTTCTTC.

The chain carries TRBV6-5 and TRBJ1-1; possibly TRBD1 for D (5 bases). Germline V gene sequence: CDR1 MNHEY, CDR2 SVGAGI. The CDR3 spans 16 residues. V gave up 0 bases and J gave up 1 base, with 12 bases separating them. In DNA, the CDR3 is TGTGCCAGCAGTTACTCGAACTTGGGGCCGAACACTGAAGCTTTCTTT. Its translation is CASSYSNLGPNTEAFF.

V and J are TRBV27 and TRBJ1-2; 7 positions match TRBD1. The CDR3 runs 14 residues. V dropped 8 bases and J dropped 5; count of bases not matched to a gene: 11. The germline V gene encodes CDR1 MNHEY and CDR2 SMNVEV (reference sequence). The CDR3 is CASPTRDSIYGYTF. Here the CDR3 DNA reads TGTGCCAGCCCGACAAGGGACAGCATATATGGCTACACCTTC.

V is TRBV6-5 and J is TRBJ2-7; 11 bases map to TRBD2. The CDR3 covers 15 residues. From germline, CDR1 is MNHEY and CDR2 SVGAGI. V trimming: 6 bases; J trimming: 2 bases; junction bases outside the gene matches: 6. The DNA of the CDR3 is TGTGCCAGCAGCCGGGGACTAGCGGTTACCTACGAGCAGTACTTC. It is translated as CASSRGLAVTYEQYF.

This clone has just one count. The chain combines TRBV29-1 with TRBJ2-7; TRBD1 matches at 8 bases. The CDR3 is 12 residues long. The V gene end was trimmed by 6 bases and the J gene end by 7 bases; junction bases not matched to a gene: 8. Germline lookup yields CDR1 SQVTM and CDR2 ANQGSEA. The CDR3 sequence: CSVRLDRDEQYF. The DNA for the CDR3 is TGCAGCGTCCGATTGGACAGGGATGAGCAGTACTTC.

The CDR3 loop is CASSPFGTAQYTEAFF. Written as DNA, the CDR3 is TGTGCCAGCTCACCTTTTGGGACAGCGCAATACACTGAAGCTTTCTTT. This rearrangement joins TRBV18 to TRBJ1-1, with 7 positions matching TRBD1. The CDR3 is 16 residues long. Germline assignment: CDR1 KGHSH and CDR2 LQKENI. The junction had 10 bases not matched to a gene; V was cut back by 3 bases and J by 3 bases.

This chain uses TRBV2 with TRBJ1-5; D gene unclear. This CDR3 region has 15 residues. Trimming cost V 3 bases and J 0 bases, with 9 bases left between them. Germline V gene data show CDR1 as SNHLY and CDR2 as FYNNEI. The CDR3 bases are TGTGCCAGCAGTGAGAGGGAGTATAGCAATCAGCCCCAGCATTTT. This gives the protein CASSEREYSNQPQHF.

The rearrangement joins TRBV6-6 to TRBJ2-1, with D tentatively TRBD1 (5 bases). Trimming removed 7 bases from V and 9 bases from J, with 10 bases in between. Germline CDR1 is MNHNY and CDR2 is SVGAGI (reference sequence). The CDR3 has 11 amino acids. The CDR3: CASTRQGEQFF. The CDR3 DNA is TGTGCCAGCACCCGCCAGGGTGAGCAGTTCTTC.

CDR3 sequence reads: CASSPGDSYEQYF. The CDR3 nucleotides are TGCGCCAGCAGCCCAGGGGACTCCTACGAGCAGTACTTC. The chain couples TRBV5-1 to TRBJ2-5, with D perhaps TRBD1 (6 bases). The last part of the DNA fits TRBJ2-7 better; the J call may be wrong. The V gene's germline CDR1 is SGHRS and CDR2 YFSETQ. The CDR3 is made up of 13 amino acids.

The gene calls are TRBV10-1 and TRBJ2-7; TRBD1 aligns across 7 bases. CDR1 is WNHNN, CDR2 SYGVQD, per germline (reference sequence). This CDR3 has 16 residues. Trimming removed 0 bases from V and 3 bases from J; junction bases left unmatched: 8. CDR3: CASSESLTGPIYEQYF. The CDR3 nucleotides read TGCGCCAGCAGTGAGTCCCTGACAGGGCCGATCTACGAGCAGTACTTC.

This chain uses TRBV28 with TRBJ1-1, with a possible D match to TRBD1 (6 bases). Germline loops: CDR1 MDHEN, CDR2 SYDVKM. The V and J ends lost 5 bases and 1 base respectively, with 14 bases between them. The CDR3 totals 15 residues. The CDR3 sequence is CASSRLDRRNTEAFF. The CDR3 nucleotides are TGTGCCAGCAGTCGCCTAGACAGGAGGAACACTGAAGCTTTCTTT. The variable domain in full, completed from reference TRBV28 and TRBJ1-1, reads DVKVTQSSRYLVKRTGEKVFLECVQDMDHENMFWYRQDPGLGLRLIYFSYDVKMKEKGDIPEGYSVSREKKERFSLILESASTNQTSMYLCASSRLDRRNTEAFFGQGTRLTVV.

V is TRBV2 and J is TRBJ1-1, with unresolved D. The CDR3 totals 15 residues. The germline CDR1 and CDR2 sequences are SNHLY and FYNNEI. V gave up 5 bases and J gave up 5 bases, with 18 bases separating them. The DNA for the CDR3 is TGTGCCAGCAGTCCACTGAGCTCCGTTGGGACTGAAGCTTTCTTT. As protein: CASSPLSSVGTEAFF. Full variable domain (remainder filled in from reference TRBV2 and TRBJ1-1): EPEVTQTPSHQVTQMGQEVILRCVPISNHLYFYWYRQILGQKVEFLVSFYNNEISEKSEIFDDQFSVERPDGSNFTLKIRSTKLEDSAMYFCASSPLSSVGTEAFFGQGTRLTVV.

This clone was detected many times. The rearrangement links TRBV27 to TRBJ1-5; D remains unclear. Looked up from germline, CDR1 is MNHEY and CDR2 is SMNVEV (reference sequence). Trimming pared 6 bases from V and 4 bases from J, leaving 22 bases between. The CDR3 loop spans 17 amino acids. CDR3: CASSPLLWVVGNQPQHF. The DNA for the CDR3 is TGTGCCAGCAGCCCGCTACTCTGGGTCGTGGGTAATCAGCCCCAGCATTTT.

The rearrangement uses TRBV19 and TRBJ2-7; D gene uncertain. The CDR3 totals 13 residues. Germline V gene data show CDR1 as LNHDA and CDR2 as SQIVND (reference sequence). V was shortened by 7 bases and J by 1 base, with 11 bases between the two germline ends. The CDR3 loop reads CASKAGTSYEQYF. The DNA for the CDR3 is TGTGCCAGTAAAGCCGGCACGTCCTACGAGCAGTACTTC.

The CDR3 coding sequence is TGTGCCACCAGCAGAGAAACTAGCGGGGCCTACGAGCAGTACTTC. It encodes CATSRETSGAYEQYF. The V call is TRBV15, the J call TRBJ2-7; TRBD2 matches at 10 bases. This CDR3 is built from 15 residues. V was pared by 0 bases and J by 2 bases, with 1 base of the junction left unmatched. Germline V gives CDR1 LNHNV, CDR2 YYDKDF (reference sequence).

J is TRBJ1-5 and V is TRBV5-6; D remains ambiguous. Trimming took 4 bases from V and 5 from J, leaving 10 bases between them. The CDR3 is 13 residues long. Germline values: CDR1 SGHDT, CDR2 YYEEEE. The CDR3 nucleotides read TGTGCCAGCAGCCCAGGAGGTTATCAGCCCCAGCATTTT. It specifies CASSPGGYQPQHF.

The chain recombines TRBV30 with TRBJ1-1, with D hard to call. CDR1 and CDR2 (germline): GTSNPN, SVGIG (reference sequence). The CDR3 consists of 11 residues. V was shortened by 4 bases and J by 6 bases, with 9 bases between the two germline ends. The CDR3 bases are TGTGCCTGGAAGATGGCAGCTGAAGCTTTCTTT. Translated: CAWKMAAEAFF.